The rows below give T cell receptor beta chains drawn from one sample of a study of human T cells and chemical hapten exposure. TCRdb redid the calling of the RACE reads with MiXCR, one entry per CDR3 protein. The sample has 300,000 to 450,000 distinct CDR3 sequences, approximately 5.1% seen once. This sample comprised whole blood, obtained in connection with sensitization to the hapten diphenylcyclopropenone (DPC). These receptors originate from a woman aged 45-65 years with alopecia areata. Some clones in this sample may be carry-over from other donors' samples. CDR3s include the opening cysteine and the closing phenylalanine or tryptophan. A D gene is named only where the DNA matches it firmly. Rows give clone size only sometimes, using once, few, many, or a class for an expanded clone.

>.|TRBV7-2|many|TRBJ1-2
CASSRAGVDYGYTF
TGTGCCAGCAGTCGGGCCGGAGTGGACTATGGCTACACCTTC
>.|TRBV20-1|many|TRBJ1-6
CSARVSQGNSPLHF
TGCAGTGCTAGAGTGAGCCAGGGGAATTCACCCCTCCACTTT
>TRBD1|TRBV27|.|TRBJ1-1
CASSSTGAGETEAFF
TGTGCCAGCAGTTCTACAGGGGCTGGAGAAACTGAAGCTTTCTTT
>.|TRBV6-2/TRBV6-3|many|TRBJ2-7
CASSYTAYEQYF
TGTGCCAGCAGTTACACAGCCTACGAGCAGTACTTC
>TRBD1|TRBV4-1|many|TRBJ2-7
CASSQGTGYEQYF
TGCGCCAGCAGCCAAGGGACAGGGTACGAGCAGTACTTC
>.|TRBV20-1|.|TRBJ1-1
CSARNMDSKTEAFF
TGCAGTGCTAGAAATATGGACAGTAAAACTGAAGCTTTCTTT
>TRBD1|TRBV12-3/TRBV12-4|.|TRBJ1-5
CASATTGIQPQHF
TGTGCCAGCGCAACGACAGGGATCCAGCCCCAGCATTTT
>.|TRBV7-9|few|TRBJ2-2
CASSSTLGNTGELFF
TGTGCCAGCAGCTCCACCCTAGGGAACACCGGGGAGCTGTTTTTT
>.|TRBV11-2|many|TRBJ2-7
CASSSPEGEQYF
TGTGCCAGCAGCTCCCCGGAAGGAGAGCAGTACTTC
>.|TRBV27|.|TRBJ1-4
CASRDTGQPNEKLFF
TGTGCCAGCAGAGATACGGGGCAACCCAATGAAAAACTGTTTTTT
>.|TRBV6-2/TRBV6-3|many|TRBJ1-1
CASSYAGGDTEAFF
TGTGCCAGCAGTTACGCGGGAGGCGACACTGAAGCTTTCTTT
>.|TRBV20-1|many|TRBJ2-7
CSARDGFTYEQYF
TGCAGTGCTAGAGATGGTTTCACCTACGAGCAGTACTTC
>.|TRBV28|.|TRBJ1-2
CASSWGTKYTF
TGTGCCAGCAGTTGGGGGACGAAATACACCTTC
>.|TRBV20-1|many|TRBJ1-2
CSATGGGRFYGYTF
TGCAGTGCTACTGGCGGTGGAAGATTCTATGGCTACACCTTC
>TRBD1|TRBV6-5|.|TRBJ2-2
CASSYERPGTGGPGELFF
TGTGCCAGCAGTTACGAAAGGCCCGGGACAGGGGGTCCCGGGGAGCTGTTTTTT
>.|TRBV29-1|many|TRBJ2-1
CSVGTPLYNEQFF
TGCAGCGTGGGAACACCCCTATACAATGAGCAGTTCTTC
>TRBD1|TRBV12-3/TRBV12-4|.|TRBJ1-2
CASTSQGWAYGYTF
TGTGCCAGCACCTCACAGGGGTGGGCCTATGGCTACACCTTC
>.|TRBV2|.|TRBJ2-7
CASSDNGQISYEQYF
TGTGCCAGCAGTGATAATGGCCAAATTTCCTACGAGCAGTACTTC
>.|TRBV6-6|few|TRBJ2-1
CASSSSSEDSEQFF
TGTGCCAGCAGTTCCTCGTCCGAGGACTCCGAGCAGTTCTTC
>.|TRBV5-1|few|TRBJ2-3
CASSLWTTGTDTQYF
TGCGCCAGCAGCTTGTGGACTACCGGCACAGATACGCAGTATTTT
>.|TRBV6-1|.|TRBJ2-7
CASSEAPGAGNEQYF
TGTGCCAGCAGTGAAGCGCCTGGGGCTGGAAACGAGCAGTACTTC
>.|TRBV7-2|many|TRBJ2-1
CASSLASSYNEQFF
TGTGCCAGCAGCTTAGCGAGCTCCTACAATGAGCAGTTCTTC
>TRBD1|TRBV27|many|TRBJ1-1
CASSQQGAVGTEAFF
TGTGCCAGCAGTCAACAGGGGGCCGTGGGCACTGAAGCTTTCTTT
>.|TRBV20-1|.|TRBJ2-4
CSARTQPPKNIQYF
TGCAGTGCCAGGACGCAACCCCCCAAAAACATTCAGTACTTC
>.|TRBV2|many|TRBJ1-1
CASKRTTEAFF
TGTGCCAGCAAGAGGACCACTGAAGCTTTCTTT